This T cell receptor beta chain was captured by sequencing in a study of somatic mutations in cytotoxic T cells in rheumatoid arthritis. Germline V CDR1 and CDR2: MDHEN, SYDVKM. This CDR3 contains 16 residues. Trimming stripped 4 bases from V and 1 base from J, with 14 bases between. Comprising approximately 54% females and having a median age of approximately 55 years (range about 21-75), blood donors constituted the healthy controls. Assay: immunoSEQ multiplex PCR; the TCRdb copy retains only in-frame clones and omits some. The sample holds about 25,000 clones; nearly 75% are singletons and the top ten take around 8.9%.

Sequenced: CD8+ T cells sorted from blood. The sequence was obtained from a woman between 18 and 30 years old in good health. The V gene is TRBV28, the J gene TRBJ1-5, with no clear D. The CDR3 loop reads CASSYGVQLSNQPQHF. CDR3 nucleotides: TGTGCCAGCAGTTATGGAGTCCAATTGAGCAATCAGCCCCAGCATTTT.